A selection of T cell receptor beta chains follows, all from one sample in a study of T cells after yellow fever vaccination. TCRdb ran MiXCR on the 5' RACE reads and lists one entry per CDR3 protein. Of a few hundred thousand distinct CDR3 sequences in the sample, around 17% are singletons; the top ten hold around a sixth. The material was PBMCs, obtained about 5 days after the first yellow fever vaccination. The origin of the receptors is a man in his late teens or twenties who received the YFV17D yellow fever vaccine. Each CDR3 is given with its conserved first and last residue. The D gene is left open where the match is weak. Clone size is not always given. Where it is, it says once, few, many or a class for expanded clones.

v_call: TRBV5-1; clone_size: few; d_call: .; j_call: TRBJ2-2; cdr3_nt: TGCGCCAGCAGACTCGAGGAGGGGGGGGCCTTCACCGGGGAGCTGTTTTTT; cdr3_aa: CASRLEEGGAFTGELFF
v_call: TRBV6-5; clone_size: .; d_call: .; j_call: TRBJ2-1; cdr3_nt: TGTGCCAGCAGTTACTCAGGGGGGGTCCCCTACAATGAGCAGTTCTTC; cdr3_aa: CASSYSGGVPYNEQFF
v_call: TRBV19; clone_size: few; d_call: TRBD1; j_call: TRBJ1-6; cdr3_nt: TGTGCCAGTAGGGACAGGGCAACTGATAATTCACCCCTCCACTTT; cdr3_aa: CASRDRATDNSPLHF
v_call: TRBV6-4; clone_size: few; d_call: TRBD2; j_call: TRBJ2-1; cdr3_nt: TGTGCCAGCAGTGCCCTTCCCCGCGGGGCGGGGGGTGAGCAGTTCTTC; cdr3_aa: CASSALPRGAGGEQFF
v_call: TRBV19; clone_size: few; d_call: .; j_call: TRBJ1-1; cdr3_nt: TGTGCCAGTAGAGCTCAGCGGGGGAACCCCATGAACACTGAAGCTTTCTTT; cdr3_aa: CASRAQRGNPMNTEAFF
v_call: TRBV12-3/TRBV12-4; clone_size: .; d_call: .; j_call: TRBJ1-5; cdr3_nt: TGTGCCAGCAGTTTAGACTCACAGGCCTCTAGGCCCCAGCATTTT; cdr3_aa: CASSLDSQASRPQHF
v_call: TRBV5-6; clone_size: few; d_call: .; j_call: TRBJ2-1; cdr3_nt: TGTGCCAGCAGCCCGGCGGGTATTGGCAATGAGCAGTTCTTC; cdr3_aa: CASSPAGIGNEQFF
v_call: TRBV19; clone_size: few; d_call: .; j_call: TRBJ2-1; cdr3_nt: TGTGCCAGTTCGTGGGGTTCGGGGAGCTCCTACAATGAGCAGTTCTTC; cdr3_aa: CASSWGSGSSYNEQFF
v_call: TRBV25-1; clone_size: many; d_call: .; j_call: TRBJ2-5; cdr3_nt: TGTGCCAGCAGTGAATTAACGGAAGAGACCCAGTACTTC; cdr3_aa: CASSELTEETQYF
v_call: TRBV5-1; clone_size: few; d_call: .; j_call: TRBJ2-2; cdr3_nt: TGCGCCAGCAGCTTGGTCCCTTCTAGGACCGGGGAGCTGTTTTTT; cdr3_aa: CASSLVPSRTGELFF
v_call: TRBV20-1; clone_size: few; d_call: .; j_call: TRBJ1-2; cdr3_nt: TGCAGTGCCGCCGTAGGGACTAACTATGGCTACACCTTC; cdr3_aa: CSAAVGTNYGYTF
v_call: TRBV20-1; clone_size: .; d_call: TRBD1; j_call: TRBJ1-2; cdr3_nt: TGCAGTGCTAGAACAGGGGAGGTTGGCTACACCTTC; cdr3_aa: CSARTGEVGYTF
v_call: TRBV11-2; clone_size: few; d_call: TRBD2; j_call: TRBJ2-2; cdr3_nt: TGTGCCAGCTCGCGGCGGGAGGGTGCCGGGGAGCTGTTTTTT; cdr3_aa: CASSRREGAGELFF
v_call: TRBV20-1; clone_size: many; d_call: .; j_call: TRBJ1-5; cdr3_nt: TGCAGTGCTAGAGGTGGGCAGGGACAGCCCCAGCATTTT; cdr3_aa: CSARGGQGQPQHF
v_call: TRBV7-2; clone_size: many; d_call: .; j_call: TRBJ1-2; cdr3_nt: TGTGCCAGCAGCTTAGTAGGGACGGATGGCCGGGGCTACACCTTC; cdr3_aa: CASSLVGTDGRGYTF
v_call: TRBV6-2/TRBV6-3; clone_size: few; d_call: .; j_call: TRBJ2-1; cdr3_nt: TGTCGGTCGCGAGGGCGAGACAATGAGCAGTTCTTC; cdr3_aa: CRSRGRDNEQFF
v_call: TRBV4-2; clone_size: .; d_call: TRBD1; j_call: TRBJ1-2; cdr3_nt: TGTGCCAGCAGCGCATCAGGGGGATTCGGCTATGGCTACACCTTC; cdr3_aa: CASSASGGFGYGYTF
v_call: TRBV20-1; clone_size: few; d_call: TRBD1; j_call: TRBJ2-1; cdr3_nt: TGCAGTGGCTCCGGGACAGGCCTCAATGAGCAGTTCTTC; cdr3_aa: CSGSGTGLNEQFF
v_call: TRBV15; clone_size: .; d_call: .; j_call: TRBJ2-7; cdr3_nt: TGTGCCACCAGCAGACGAAGAGTGGGACACCAAGTAAACGAGCAGTACTTC; cdr3_aa: CATSRRRVGHQVNEQYF
v_call: TRBV5-6; clone_size: .; d_call: .; j_call: TRBJ2-1; cdr3_nt: TGTGCCAGCAGCTTATCCGACTCCTACAATGAGCAGTTCTTC; cdr3_aa: CASSLSDSYNEQFF
v_call: TRBV6-1; clone_size: .; d_call: TRBD1; j_call: TRBJ1-2; cdr3_nt: TGTGCCAGCAGAAAACAGGGGCCCTACTATGGCTACACCTTC; cdr3_aa: CASRKQGPYYGYTF
v_call: TRBV10-3; clone_size: .; d_call: .; j_call: TRBJ2-7; cdr3_nt: TGTGCCATCAGTGAGTCAGGGGGGGTAAGCTACGAGCAGTACTTC; cdr3_aa: CAISESGGVSYEQYF
v_call: TRBV12-3/TRBV12-4; clone_size: many; d_call: TRBD2; j_call: TRBJ2-5; cdr3_nt: TGTGCCAGCAGTTTTGGTCCTAGCGGGGGGGCCCAGTACTTC; cdr3_aa: CASSFGPSGGAQYF
v_call: TRBV6-1; clone_size: few; d_call: TRBD1; j_call: TRBJ1-5; cdr3_nt: TGTGCCAGCAGAACCCACGACAGGGGCAATCAGCCCCAGCATTTT; cdr3_aa: CASRTHDRGNQPQHF
v_call: TRBV7-2; clone_size: few; d_call: .; j_call: TRBJ2-6; cdr3_nt: TGTGCCAGCAGCTTTCTAGGGGTTGGGGCCAACGTCCTGACTTTC; cdr3_aa: CASSFLGVGANVLTF
v_call: TRBV7-3; clone_size: few; d_call: .; j_call: TRBJ2-1; cdr3_nt: TGTGCCAGCAGCTTAATGGGGGGGGCCGACAATGAGCAGTTCTTC; cdr3_aa: CASSLMGGADNEQFF
v_call: TRBV29-1; clone_size: few; d_call: .; j_call: TRBJ1-5; cdr3_nt: TGCAGCGTCTCGGGGGGAATGAGCAATCAGCCCCAGCATTTT; cdr3_aa: CSVSGGMSNQPQHF
v_call: TRBV7-8; clone_size: .; d_call: TRBD1; j_call: TRBJ1-2; cdr3_nt: TGTGCCAGCAGCTTACAGGGACAGGGACGAGGCTACACCTTC; cdr3_aa: CASSLQGQGRGYTF
v_call: TRBV12-3/TRBV12-4; clone_size: .; d_call: TRBD1; j_call: TRBJ2-5; cdr3_nt: TGTGCCAGCAGTTTTCGACAGGGGGCCCAAGAGACCCAGTACTTC; cdr3_aa: CASSFRQGAQETQYF
v_call: TRBV4-1; clone_size: .; d_call: TRBD1; j_call: TRBJ1-1; cdr3_nt: TGCGCCAGCAGCCAACCTCGACAGGGCGCGGGAACTGAAGCTTTCTTT; cdr3_aa: CASSQPRQGAGTEAFF
v_call: TRBV4-1; clone_size: few; d_call: .; j_call: TRBJ1-1; cdr3_nt: TGCGCCAGCAGCCTAAGGGTAACCAACACTGAAGCTTTCTTT; cdr3_aa: CASSLRVTNTEAFF
v_call: TRBV20-1; clone_size: few; d_call: .; j_call: TRBJ2-3; cdr3_nt: TGCAGTGCTAGAGATTTGGCCCCCCCAGATACGCAGTATTTT; cdr3_aa: CSARDLAPPDTQYF
v_call: TRBV7-9; clone_size: few; d_call: .; j_call: TRBJ1-2; cdr3_nt: TGTGCCAGCAGCTCCCCTTGGGCAGGCCCATCTTTCTATGGCTACACCTTC; cdr3_aa: CASSSPWAGPSFYGYTF
v_call: TRBV27; clone_size: .; d_call: TRBD1; j_call: TRBJ1-4; cdr3_nt: TGTGCCAGCAGTTTATCGATTTCCCAGGGGGTGACTAATGAAAAACTGTTTTTT; cdr3_aa: CASSLSISQGVTNEKLFF
v_call: TRBV2; clone_size: .; d_call: .; j_call: TRBJ2-1; cdr3_nt: TGTGCCAGAAAAATACGGAACTCCTACAATGAGCAGTTCTTC; cdr3_aa: CARKIRNSYNEQFF
v_call: TRBV5-1; clone_size: .; d_call: .; j_call: TRBJ1-3; cdr3_nt: TGCGCCAGCAGCTTGGTGTGGGGGGATTCTGGAAACACCATATATTTT; cdr3_aa: CASSLVWGDSGNTIYF